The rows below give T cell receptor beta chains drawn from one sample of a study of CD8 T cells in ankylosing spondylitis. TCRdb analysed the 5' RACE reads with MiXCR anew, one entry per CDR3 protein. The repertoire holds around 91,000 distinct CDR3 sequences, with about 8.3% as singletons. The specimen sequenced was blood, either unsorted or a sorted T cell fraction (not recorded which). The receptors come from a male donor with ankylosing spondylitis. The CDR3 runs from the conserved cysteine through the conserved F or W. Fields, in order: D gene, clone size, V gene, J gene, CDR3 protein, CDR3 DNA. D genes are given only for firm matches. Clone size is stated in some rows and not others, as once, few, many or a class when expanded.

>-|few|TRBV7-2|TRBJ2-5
CATSGWGVQETQYF
TGTGCCACCTCCGGGTGGGGGGTTCAAGAGACCCAGTACTTC
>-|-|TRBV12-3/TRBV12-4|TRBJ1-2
CATKEGYGYTF
TGTGCCACCAAGGAGGGGTATGGCTACACCTTC
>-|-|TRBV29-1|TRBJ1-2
CSVGDINYGYTF
TGCAGCGTTGGGGATATTAACTATGGCTACACCTTC
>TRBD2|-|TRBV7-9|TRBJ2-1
CASSLERGDNEQFF
TGTGCCAGCAGCTTGGAGCGGGGCGACAATGAGCAGTTCTTC
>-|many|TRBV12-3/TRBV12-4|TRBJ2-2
CASSPGTSDTGELFFF
-
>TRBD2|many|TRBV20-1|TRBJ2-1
CSARAGLVGSYNEQFF
TGCAGTGCTAGAGCGGGACTAGTCGGCTCCTACAATGAGCAGTTCTTC
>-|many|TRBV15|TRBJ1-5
CATSRVGNQPQHF
TGTGCCACCAGCAGAGTAGGGAATCAGCCCCAGCATTTT
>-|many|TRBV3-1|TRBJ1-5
CASSQGGLPRGYSNQPQHF
TGTGCCAGCAGCCAAGGGGGACTCCCGCGTGGTTATAGCAATCAGCCCCAGCATTTT
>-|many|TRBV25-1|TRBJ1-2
CASSVAGLYTF
TGTGCCAGCAGTGTCGCGGGGCTCTACACCTTC
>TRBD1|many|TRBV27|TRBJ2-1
CASSLGTGRHEQFF
TGTGCCAGCAGTTTAGGGACAGGACGCCATGAGCAGTTCTTC
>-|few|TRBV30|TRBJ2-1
CAWSQAVNEQFF
TGTGCCTGGAGCCAGGCGGTAAATGAGCAGTTCTTC
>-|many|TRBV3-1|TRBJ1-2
CASRDPMEGYTF
TGTGCCAGCAGGGATCCGATGGAGGGCTACACCTTC
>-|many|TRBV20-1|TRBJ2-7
CSAYTVGPLYEQYF
TGCAGTGCTTACACAGTGGGTCCCCTCTACGAGCAGTACTTC
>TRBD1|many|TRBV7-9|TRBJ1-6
CASSAHPTGDGPLHF
TGTGCCAGCAGCGCTCATCCGACAGGGGATGGACCCCTCCACTTT
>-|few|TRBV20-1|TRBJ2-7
CSAPEAAYEQYF
TGCAGTGCCCCAGAGGCCGCCTACGAGCAGTACTTC
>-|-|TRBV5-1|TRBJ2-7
CASSLAGGLPSYEQYF
TGCGCCAGCAGCTTGGCTGGGGGCCTTCCCTCCTACGAGCAGTACTTC
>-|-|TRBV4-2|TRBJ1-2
CASSQGGWDAANYGYTF
TGTGCCAGCAGCCAAGGTGGCTGGGACGCTGCTAACTATGGCTACACCTTC
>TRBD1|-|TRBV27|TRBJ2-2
CASSLTVGTGIGELFF
TGTGCCAGCAGTTTAACCGTCGGGACAGGGATCGGGGAGCTGTTTTTT
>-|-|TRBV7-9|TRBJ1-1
CASSLELGRTEAFF
TGTGCCAGCAGCCTAGAGTTGGGTAGGACTGAAGCTTTCTTT
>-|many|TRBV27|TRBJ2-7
CASRLSGTEGQYF
TGTGCCAGCAGGTTGAGCGGCACCGAGGGGCAGTACTTC
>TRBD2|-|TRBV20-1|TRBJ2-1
CSAFTSDSYNEQFF
TGCAGTGCTTTTACTAGCGACTCCTACAATGAGCAGTTCTTC
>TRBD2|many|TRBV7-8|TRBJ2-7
CASSLALAGMVYEQYF
TGTGCCAGCAGCTTAGCGCTAGCGGGAATGGTCTACGAGCAGTACTTC
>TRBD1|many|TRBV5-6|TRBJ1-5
CASSEFRGGGNQPQHF
TGTGCCAGCAGCGAATTCAGGGGGGGGGGCAATCAGCCCCAGCATTTT
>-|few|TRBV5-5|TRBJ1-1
CASSPLGTEAFF
TGTGCCAGCAGCCCGCTGGGGACTGAAGCTTTCTTT
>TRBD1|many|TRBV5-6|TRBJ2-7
CASSLETGVYEQYF
TGTGCCAGCAGCTTGGAGACAGGGGTCTACGAGCAGTACTTC
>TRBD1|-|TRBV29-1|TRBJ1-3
CSVDVRDRGYGNTIYF
TGCAGCGTTGATGTGCGGGACAGGGGATATGGAAACACCATATATTTT
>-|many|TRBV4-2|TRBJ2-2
CASSQDPKPPTGELFF
TGTGCCAGCAGCCAAGATCCCAAGCCTCCCACCGGGGAGCTGTTTTTT
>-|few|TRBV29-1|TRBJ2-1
CSVVAGEQFF
TGCAGCGTTGTGGCAGGTGAGCAGTTCTTC
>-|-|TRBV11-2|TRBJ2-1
CASSLIPSSYNEQFF
TGTGCCAGCAGCCTAATACCAAGCTCCTACAATGAGCAGTTCTTC
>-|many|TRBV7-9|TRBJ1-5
CASSGPTGGANQPQHF
TGTGCCAGCAGCGGACCGACGGGGGGAGCGAATCAGCCCCAGCATTTT
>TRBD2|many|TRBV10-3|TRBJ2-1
CASHSGTMEFF
TGTGCCAGTCATTCCGGGACTATGGAGTTCTTC
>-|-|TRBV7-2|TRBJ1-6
CASSSRTVNRSPLHF
TGTGCCAGCAGCTCGCGGACGGTGAATAGGTCACCCCTCCACTTT
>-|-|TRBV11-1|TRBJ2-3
CASSLEADTQYF
TGTGCCAGCAGCTTAGAAGCAGATACGCAGTATTTT
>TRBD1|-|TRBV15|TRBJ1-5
CATSRAGQVSNQPQHF
TGTGCCACCAGCAGGGCGGGACAGGTTAGCAATCAGCCCCAGCATTTT
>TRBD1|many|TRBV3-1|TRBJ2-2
CASSQFTGAAGELFF
TGTGCCAGCAGCCAATTTACAGGGGCGGCGGGGGAGCTGTTTTTT
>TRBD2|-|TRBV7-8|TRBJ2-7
CASSRTSGSPYEQYF
TGTGCCAGCAGCCGGACTAGCGGGAGCCCCTACGAGCAGTACTTC
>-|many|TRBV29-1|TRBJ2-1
CSVEEGAEKGLLSNEQFF
TGCAGCGTTGAAGAGGGGGCTGAGAAGGGACTGCTCTCCAATGAGCAGTTCTTC
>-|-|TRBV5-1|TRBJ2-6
CASSQQGSGANVLTF
TGCGCCAGCAGCCAGCAGGGGAGCGGGGCCAACGTCCTGACTTTC
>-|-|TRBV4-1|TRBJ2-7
CASSQESTHASYEQYF
TGCGCCAGCAGCCAAGAGTCGACTCACGCCTCCTACGAGCAGTACTTC
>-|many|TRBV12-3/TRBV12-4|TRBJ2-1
CASSFPWDEQFF
TGTGCCAGCAGTTTTCCCTGGGATGAGCAGTTCTTC
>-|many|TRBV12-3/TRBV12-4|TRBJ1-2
CATLGEGHKRDYGYTF
TGTGCCACCCTGGGGGAGGGACACAAACGCGACTATGGCTACACCTTC
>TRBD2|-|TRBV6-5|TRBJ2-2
CASSSLLAGDSTGELFF
TGTGCCAGCAGTTCGCTTTTAGCGGGAGATAGCACCGGGGAGCTGTTTTTT
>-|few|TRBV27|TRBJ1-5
CASSLFAGYSNQPQHF
TGTGCCAGCAGTTTATTTGCAGGGTATAGCAATCAGCCCCAGCATTTT
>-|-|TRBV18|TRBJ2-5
CASSPRQENQETQYF
TGTGCCAGCTCACCACGGCAGGAGAATCAAGAGACCCAGTACTTC
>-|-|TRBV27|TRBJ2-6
CASSAQYASGANVLTF
TGTGCCAGCAGTGCACAGTATGCCTCTGGGGCCAACGTCCTGACTTTC
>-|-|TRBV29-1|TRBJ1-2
CSVEDDRIYGYTF
TGCAGCGTTGAAGATGACAGAATCTATGGCTACACCTTC
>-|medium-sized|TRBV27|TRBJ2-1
CASSPTGGMRVNEQFF
TGTGCCAGCAGTCCCACCGGGGGAATGCGCGTCAATGAGCAGTTCTTC
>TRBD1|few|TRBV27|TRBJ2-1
CASSPRQGRDEQFF
TGTGCCAGCAGTCCCCGACAGGGAAGGGATGAGCAGTTCTTC
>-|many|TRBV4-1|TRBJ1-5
CASSLGREGNQPQHF
TGCGCCAGCAGCCTCGGTAGGGAGGGCAATCAGCCCCAGCATTTT
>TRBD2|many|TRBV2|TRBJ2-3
CASLTSGPTDTQYF
TGTGCCAGTTTGACTAGCGGGCCCACAGATACGCAGTATTTT
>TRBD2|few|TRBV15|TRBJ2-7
CATSKGTSGRANEQYF
TGTGCCACCAGCAAAGGGACTAGCGGGAGGGCGAATGAGCAGTACTTC
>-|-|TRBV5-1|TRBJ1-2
CASSLAEIYGYTF
TGCGCCAGCAGCTTGGCAGAGATCTATGGCTACACCTTC
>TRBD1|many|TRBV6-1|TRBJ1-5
CASTISRDRASNQPQHF
TGTGCCAGCACCATAAGCCGGGACAGGGCTAGCAATCAGCCCCAGCATTTT
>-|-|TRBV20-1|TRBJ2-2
CSARLEGLDTGELFF
TGCAGTGCTAGATTAGAGGGTCTGGACACCGGGGAGCTGTTTTTT
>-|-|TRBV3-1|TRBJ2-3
CASSNPLSTDTQYF
TGTGCCAGCAGCAATCCACTTAGCACAGATACGCAGTATTTT